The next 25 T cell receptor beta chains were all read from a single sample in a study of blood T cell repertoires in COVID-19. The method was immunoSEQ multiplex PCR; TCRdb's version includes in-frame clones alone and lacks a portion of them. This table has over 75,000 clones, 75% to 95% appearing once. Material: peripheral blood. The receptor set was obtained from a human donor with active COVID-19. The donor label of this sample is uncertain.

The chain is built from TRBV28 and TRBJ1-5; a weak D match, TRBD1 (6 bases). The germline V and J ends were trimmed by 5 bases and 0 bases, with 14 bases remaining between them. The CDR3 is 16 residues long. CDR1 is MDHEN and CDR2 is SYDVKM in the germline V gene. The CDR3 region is CASSRPGQYSNQPQHF. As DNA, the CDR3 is TGTGCCAGCAGTCGACCGGGACAATATAGCAATCAGCCCCAGCATTTT.

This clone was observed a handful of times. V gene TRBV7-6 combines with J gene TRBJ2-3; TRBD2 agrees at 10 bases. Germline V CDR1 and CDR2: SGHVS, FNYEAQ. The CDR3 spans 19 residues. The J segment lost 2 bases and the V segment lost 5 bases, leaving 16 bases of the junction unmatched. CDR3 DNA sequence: TGTGCCAGCAGCATCTTAGCGGGGGGCGGATTCCGCGACACAGATACGCAGTATTTT. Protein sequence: CASSILAGGGFRDTDTQYF.

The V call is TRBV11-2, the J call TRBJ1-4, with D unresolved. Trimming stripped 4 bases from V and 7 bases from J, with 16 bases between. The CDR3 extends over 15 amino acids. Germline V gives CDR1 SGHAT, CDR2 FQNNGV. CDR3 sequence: CASSSPGSVVEKLFF. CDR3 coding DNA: TGTGCCAGCAGCTCTCCGGGGTCGGTTGTTGAAAAACTGTTTTTT.

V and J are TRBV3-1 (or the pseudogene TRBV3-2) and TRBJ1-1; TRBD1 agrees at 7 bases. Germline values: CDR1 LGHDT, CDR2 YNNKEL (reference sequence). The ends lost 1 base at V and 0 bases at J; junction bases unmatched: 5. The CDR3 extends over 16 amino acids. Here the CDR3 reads CASSQGQGRVNTEAFF. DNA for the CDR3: TGTGCCAGCAGCCAAGGACAGGGTAGGGTGAACACTGAAGCTTTCTTT.

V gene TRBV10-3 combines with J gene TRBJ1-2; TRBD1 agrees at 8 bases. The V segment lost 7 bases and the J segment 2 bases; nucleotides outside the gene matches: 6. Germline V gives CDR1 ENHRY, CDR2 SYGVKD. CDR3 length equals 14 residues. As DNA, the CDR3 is TGTGCCATCACCGACAGGGGACTAAACTATGGCTACACCTTC. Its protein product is CAITDRGLNYGYTF.

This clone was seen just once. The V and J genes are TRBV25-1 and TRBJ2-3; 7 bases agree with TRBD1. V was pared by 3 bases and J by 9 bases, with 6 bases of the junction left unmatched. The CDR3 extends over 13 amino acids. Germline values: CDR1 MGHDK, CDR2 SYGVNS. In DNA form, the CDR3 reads TGTGCCAGCAGTGAGCCGACAGGGCTCACGCAGTATTTT. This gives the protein CASSEPTGLTQYF.

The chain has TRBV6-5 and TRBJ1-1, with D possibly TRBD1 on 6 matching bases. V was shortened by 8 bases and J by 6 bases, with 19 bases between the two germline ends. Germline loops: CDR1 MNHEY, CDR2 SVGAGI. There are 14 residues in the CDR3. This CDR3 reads CASSWGGQRAEAFF. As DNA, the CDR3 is TGTGCCAGCTCCTGGGGGGGGCAGCGAGCTGAAGCTTTCTTT.

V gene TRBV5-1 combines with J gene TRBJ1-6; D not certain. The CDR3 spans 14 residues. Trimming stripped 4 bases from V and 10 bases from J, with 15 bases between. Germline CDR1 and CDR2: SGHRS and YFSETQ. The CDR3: CASSPGGERSPLHF. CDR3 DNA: TGCGCCAGCAGCCCGGGCGGGGAACGATCACCCCTCCACTTT.

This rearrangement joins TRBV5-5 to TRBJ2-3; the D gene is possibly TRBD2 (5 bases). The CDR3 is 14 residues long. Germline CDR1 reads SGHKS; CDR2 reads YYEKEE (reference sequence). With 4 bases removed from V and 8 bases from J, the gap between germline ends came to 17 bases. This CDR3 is CASSQRPLESTQYF. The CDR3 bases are TGTGCCAGCAGCCAGAGACCACTAGAATCTACGCAGTATTTT.

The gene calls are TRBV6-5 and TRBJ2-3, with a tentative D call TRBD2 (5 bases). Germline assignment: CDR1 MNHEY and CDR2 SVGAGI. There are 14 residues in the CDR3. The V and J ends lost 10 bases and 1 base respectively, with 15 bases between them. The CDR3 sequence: CATGYFGGTDTQYF. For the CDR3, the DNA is TGTGCCACCGGTTACTTCGGGGGCACAGATACGCAGTATTTT.

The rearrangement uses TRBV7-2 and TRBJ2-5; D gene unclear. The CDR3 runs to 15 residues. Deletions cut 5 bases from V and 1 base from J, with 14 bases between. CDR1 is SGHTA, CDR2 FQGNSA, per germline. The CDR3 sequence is CASSPEADRQETQYF. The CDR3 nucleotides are TGTGCCAGCAGCCCAGAGGCGGATCGCCAAGAGACCCAGTACTTC. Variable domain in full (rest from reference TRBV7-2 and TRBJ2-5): GAGVSQSPSNKVTEKGKDVELRCDPISGHTALYWYRQSLGQGLEFLIYFQGNSAPDKSGLPSDRFSAERTGGSVSTLTIQRTQQEDSAVYLCASSPEADRQETQYFGPGTRLLVL.

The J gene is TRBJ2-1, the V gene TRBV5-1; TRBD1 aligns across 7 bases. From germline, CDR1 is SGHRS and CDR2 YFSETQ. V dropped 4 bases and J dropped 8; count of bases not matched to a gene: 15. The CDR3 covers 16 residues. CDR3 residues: CASSPGRRGPRDEQFF. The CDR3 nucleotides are TGCGCCAGCAGCCCAGGTAGAAGGGGGCCGAGGGATGAGCAGTTCTTC.

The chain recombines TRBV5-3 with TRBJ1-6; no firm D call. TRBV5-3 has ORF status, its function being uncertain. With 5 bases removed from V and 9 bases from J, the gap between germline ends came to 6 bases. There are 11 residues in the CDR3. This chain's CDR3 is CARRSGSPLHF. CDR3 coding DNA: TGTGCCAGAAGGTCAGGTTCACCCCTCCACTTT.

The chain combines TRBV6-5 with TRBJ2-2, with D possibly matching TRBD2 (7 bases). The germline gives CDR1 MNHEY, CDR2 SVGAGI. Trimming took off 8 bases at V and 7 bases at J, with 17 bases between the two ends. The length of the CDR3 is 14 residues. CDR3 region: CASAGRGGGGELFF. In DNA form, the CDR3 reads TGTGCCAGCGCTGGGCGCGGGGGCGGCGGGGAGCTGTTTTTT.

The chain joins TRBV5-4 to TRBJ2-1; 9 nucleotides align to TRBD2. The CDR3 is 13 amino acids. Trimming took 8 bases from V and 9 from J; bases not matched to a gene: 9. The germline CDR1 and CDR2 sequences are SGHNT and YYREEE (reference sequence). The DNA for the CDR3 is TGTGCCAGTGGTCCTAGCGGGGCAGGTGAGCAGTTCTTC. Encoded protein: CASGPSGAGEQFF.

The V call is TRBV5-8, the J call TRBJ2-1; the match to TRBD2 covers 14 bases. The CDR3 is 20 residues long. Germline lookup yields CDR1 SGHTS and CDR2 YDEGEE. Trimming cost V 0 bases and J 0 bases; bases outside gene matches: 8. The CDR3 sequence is CASSLAGLAGGSYSYNEQFF. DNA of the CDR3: TGTGCCAGCAGCTTGGCCGGACTAGCGGGGGGTTCCTACTCCTACAATGAGCAGTTCTTC. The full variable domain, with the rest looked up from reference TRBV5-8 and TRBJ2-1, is EAGVTQSPTHLIKTRGQQATLRCSPISGHTSVYWYQQALGLGLQFLLWYDEGEERNRGNFPPRFSGRQFPNYSSELNVNALELEDSALYLCASSLAGLAGGSYSYNEQFFGPGTRLTVL.

The CDR3 DNA follows: TGTGCCAGCAGTAAACGGGGGAACACTGAAGCTTTCTTT. Translation gives CASSKRGNTEAFF. This rearrangement joins TRBV9 to TRBJ1-1; D gene uncertain. Trimming removed 5 bases from V and 1 base from J, with 9 bases in between. The CDR3 length is 13 residues. The germline V gene has CDR1 SGDLS and CDR2 YYNGEE.

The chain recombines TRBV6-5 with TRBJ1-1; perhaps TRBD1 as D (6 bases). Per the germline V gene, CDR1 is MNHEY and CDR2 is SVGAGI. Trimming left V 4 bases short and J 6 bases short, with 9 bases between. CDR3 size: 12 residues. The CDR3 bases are TGTGCCAGCAGTTGGGCAGGGGCTGAAGCTTTCTTT. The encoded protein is CASSWAGAEAFF.

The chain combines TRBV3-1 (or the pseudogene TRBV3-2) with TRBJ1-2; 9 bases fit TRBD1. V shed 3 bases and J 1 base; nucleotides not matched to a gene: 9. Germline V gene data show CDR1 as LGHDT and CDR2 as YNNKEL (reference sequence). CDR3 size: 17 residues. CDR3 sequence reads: CASSHKIGDRVNYGYTF. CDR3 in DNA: TGTGCCAGCAGCCACAAGATAGGGGACAGGGTTAACTATGGCTACACCTTC.

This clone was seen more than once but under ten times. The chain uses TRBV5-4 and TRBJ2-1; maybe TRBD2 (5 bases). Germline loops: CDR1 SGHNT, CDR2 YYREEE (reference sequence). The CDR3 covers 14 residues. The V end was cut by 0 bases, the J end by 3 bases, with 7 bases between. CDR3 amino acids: CASSLAGYYNEQFF. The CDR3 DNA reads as TGTGCCAGCAGCTTGGCGGGGTACTACAATGAGCAGTTCTTC.

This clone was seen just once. This chain's CDR3 is CASSLWTGQNTEAFF. CDR3 coding DNA: TGTGCCAGCAGCCTGTGGACAGGGCAGAACACTGAAGCTTTCTTT. This chain connects TRBV5-6 to TRBJ1-1; 8 nucleotides match TRBD1. This CDR3 comprises 15 residues. The trim removed 4 bases at V and 1 base at J, leaving 6 bases unmatched. The V gene's germline CDR1 is SGHDT and CDR2 YYEEEE. Together with reference TRBV5-6 and TRBJ1-1, the CDR3 gives the full variable domain: DAGVTQSPTHLIKTRGQQVTLRCSPKSGHDTVSWYQQALGQGPQFIFQYYEEEERQRGNFPDRFSGHQFPNYSSELNVNALLLGDSALYLCASSLWTGQNTEAFFGQGTRLTVV.

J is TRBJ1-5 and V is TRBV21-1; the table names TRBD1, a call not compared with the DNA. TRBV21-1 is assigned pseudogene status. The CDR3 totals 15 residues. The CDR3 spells CASSKTGQGWRPQHF. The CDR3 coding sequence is TGTGCCAGCAGCAAGACGGGACAGGGGTGGCGGCCCCAGCATTTT.

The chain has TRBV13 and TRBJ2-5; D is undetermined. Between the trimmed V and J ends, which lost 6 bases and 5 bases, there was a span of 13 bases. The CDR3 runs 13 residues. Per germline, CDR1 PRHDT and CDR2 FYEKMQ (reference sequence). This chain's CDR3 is CASRLFGQETQYF. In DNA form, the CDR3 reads TGTGCCAGCAGGCTCTTTGGGCAGGAGACCCAGTACTTC.

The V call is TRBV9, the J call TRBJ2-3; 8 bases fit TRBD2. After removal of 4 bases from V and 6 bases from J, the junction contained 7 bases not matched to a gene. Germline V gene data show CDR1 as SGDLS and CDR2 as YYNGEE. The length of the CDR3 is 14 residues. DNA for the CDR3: TGTGCCAGCAGCCCCGGGGGGGGCCCCGATACGCAGTATTTT. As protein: CASSPGGGPDTQYF.

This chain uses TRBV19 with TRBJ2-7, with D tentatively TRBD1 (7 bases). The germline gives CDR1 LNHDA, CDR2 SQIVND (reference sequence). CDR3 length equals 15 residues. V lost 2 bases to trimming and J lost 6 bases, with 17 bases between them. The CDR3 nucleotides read TGTGCCAGTAGTATAAAGGGGGCCCTCGGGGGCGAGCAGTACTTC. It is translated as CASSIKGALGGEQYF.